What follows are 3 T cell receptor beta chains derived from one specimen sequenced in a study of T cell responses to AZD1222 COVID-19 vaccine. Method: immunoSEQ multiplex PCR; TCRdb's copy keeps in-frame clones and lacks some. The sample records about 210,000 clones, around 92% being singletons. Sequences were derived from peripheral blood, sampled on day 0 of AZD1222 vaccination. These receptors were collected from an adult in good health.

The table lists this clone with a count of one. The chain combines TRBV5-1 with TRBJ2-5, with 7 nucleotides matching TRBD2. Germline CDR1 SGHRS, CDR2 YFSETQ. CDR3 length: 14 residues. V trimming: 4 bases; J trimming: 0 bases; junction bases outside the gene matches: 3. The CDR3 here is CASSTGTNQETQYF. The CDR3 coding sequence is TGCGCCAGCAGCACCGGGACTAACCAAGAGACCCAGTACTTC.

The chain recombines TRBV4-2 with TRBJ1-6; D might be TRBD1 (5 bases). V shed 0 bases and J shed 10 bases, with 19 bases lying between them. Germline V gives CDR1 LGHNA, CDR2 YNFKEQ. The length of the CDR3 is 17 residues. The DNA of the CDR3 is TGTGCCAGCAGCCAAGATCGGGACTCCCCAGGATGGTCACCCCTCCACTTT. This sequence encodes CASSQDRDSPGWSPLHF.

This rearrangement joins TRBV6-1 to TRBJ2-1; D is perhaps TRBD1 (6 bases). CDR3 length: 15 amino acids. V lost 2 bases, J lost 3 bases, and 11 bases lay in between. Germline V CDR1 and CDR2: MNHNS, SASEGT. This CDR3 reads CASSEQGTYYNEQFF. The DNA of the CDR3 is TGTGCCAGCAGTGAACAAGGGACATACTACAATGAGCAGTTCTTC.